One and the same sample provided the 30 T cell receptor beta chains below, sequenced in a study of shared clonotypes between healthy human individuals. The assay was immunoSEQ multiplex PCR, and TCRdb's table has in-frame clones only and misses some. Among 2 million to 2.5 million clones listed, nearly 97% were seen once. The sequencing sample was made of naive CD4+ T cells sorted from blood. Subset noted: CD45RA+ positively selected. These receptors were obtained from a man between 18 and 35 years old in good health.

The CDR3 nucleotides are TGTGCCAGCAGCTTAAGGACACGCAAAAACATTCAGTACTTC. Translating gives CASSLRTRKNIQYF. The chain employs TRBV5-6 and TRBJ2-4; a possible D gene is TRBD1 (5 bases). The CDR3 has 14 amino acids. Trimming took off 2 bases at V and 3 bases at J, with 9 bases between the two ends. Germline V gives CDR1 SGHDT, CDR2 YYEEEE.

In its sample, this clone was seen once. The chain employs TRBV6-5 and TRBJ1-2; possible D gene TRBD1, 5 bases. V was trimmed by 7 bases and J by 8 bases, leaving 11 bases between them. Germline lookup yields CDR1 MNHEY and CDR2 SVGAGI. The CDR3 runs to 11 residues. In DNA, the CDR3 is TGTGCCAGCACGTCGGGGCGCGGCTACACCTTC. This translates into CASTSGRGYTF.

This clone was observed a single time. The chain combines TRBV9 with TRBJ2-4; TRBD1 or TRBD2 may be the D gene (6 bases each). The CDR3 has 15 amino acids. The V gene's germline CDR1 is SGDLS and CDR2 YYNGEE. V was pared by 5 bases and J by 16 bases, with 28 bases between. This CDR3 reads CASSKTGAIEPRKYF. The CDR3 DNA is TGTGCCAGCAGTAAAACGGGGGCCATAGAGCCCCGTAAATACTTC.

This clone is a singleton in its sample. CDR3 region: CASSDSGIAGNTIYF. CDR3 sequence (DNA): TGTGCCAGCAGTGATTCAGGGATTGCTGGAAACACCATATATTTT. The V call is TRBV25-1, the J call TRBJ1-3; possibly TRBD1 for D (5 bases). Trimming removed 3 bases from V and 2 bases from J, with 11 bases in between. CDR1 is MGHDK, CDR2 SYGVNS, per germline. CDR3 length: 15 residues.

J is TRBJ2-7 and V is TRBV29-1; TRBD1 matches at 7 bases. Germline assignment: CDR1 SQVTM and CDR2 ANQGSEA. The junction had 8 bases not matched to a gene; V was cut back by 6 bases and J by 3 bases. The CDR3 loop spans 13 amino acids. The chain's CDR3 is CSVGPGGIYEQYF. CDR3 DNA: TGCAGCGTGGGGCCAGGGGGTATCTACGAGCAGTACTTC.

The chain carries TRBV4-1 and TRBJ2-5; D remains unclear. The CDR3 covers 15 residues. Germline V lookup: CDR1 MGHRA, CDR2 YSYEKL. With 0 bases removed from V and 7 bases from J, the gap between germline ends came to 15 bases. The chain's CDR3 is CASSQDPSSSMTQYF. The CDR3 coding sequence is TGCGCCAGCAGCCAAGATCCCAGCTCCTCGATGACCCAGTACTTC.

V gene TRBV1 combines with J gene TRBJ2-1; TRBD2 is taken as the D call from the table, unchecked against the DNA. TRBV1 is described as a pseudogene. This CDR3 contains 18 residues. This chain's CDR3 is CTSSRRTSGRISYNEQFF. The CDR3 nucleotides are TGCACCAGCAGCCGCCGTACTAGCGGGAGGATCTCCTACAATGAGCAGTTCTTC.

The rearrangement uses TRBV6-4 and TRBJ1-4; TRBD1 might be the D (5 bases). The V end was cut by 6 bases, the J end by 4 bases, with 9 bases between. In germline, CDR1 is MRHNA, CDR2 SNTAGT. This CDR3 region has 13 residues. This CDR3 reads CASSGTVNEKLFF. DNA of the CDR3: TGTGCCAGCAGCGGGACGGTTAATGAAAAACTGTTTTTT.

A few counts support this clone. The sample holds other DNA sequences that translate to the same CDR3. The chain employs TRBV27 and TRBJ1-6; D gene uncertain. The CDR3 has 12 residues. Looked up from germline, CDR1 is MNHEY and CDR2 is SMNVEV (reference sequence). V shed 3 bases and J shed 7 bases, with 4 bases lying between them. The CDR3: CASSFGNSPLHF. The DNA of the CDR3 is TGTGCCAGCAGTTTTGGAAATTCACCCCTCCACTTT.

DNA of the CDR3: TGCGCCAGCAGCCTAAGACAGGGGGCAGGCTACGAGCAGTACTTC. It is translated as CASSLRQGAGYEQYF. J is TRBJ2-5 and V is TRBV4-1; 10 bases line up with TRBD1. The last part of the DNA fits TRBJ2-7 better; the J call may be wrong. CDR3 length: 15 residues. Germline CDR1 and CDR2: MGHRA and YSYEKL.

V usage is TRBV7-2 and J usage is TRBJ1-3, with D hard to call. Germline assignment: CDR1 SGHTA and CDR2 FQGNSA. This CDR3 has 12 amino acids. V dropped 1 base and J dropped 6 bases, with 4 bases sitting between them. This CDR3 is CASSLVPNTIYF. CDR3 nucleotides: TGTGCCAGCAGCTTAGTACCAAACACCATATATTTT.

V is TRBV11-2 and J is TRBJ2-6; 9 positions agree with TRBD1. V was clipped by 5 bases and J by 2 bases; unmatched bases: 7. The CDR3 sequence is 17 residues long. Germline assignment: CDR1 SGHAT and CDR2 FQNNGV. In DNA, the CDR3 is TGTGCCAGCAGCGTTACAGGGGGCCTAACTGGGGCCAACGTCCTGACTTTC. Translated, it gives CASSVTGGLTGANVLTF.

The chain uses TRBV6-1 and TRBJ2-5, with 7 bases fitting TRBD2. This CDR3 is built from 17 residues. CDR1 is MNHNS and CDR2 is SASEGT in the germline V gene. Trimming at V came to 4 bases and at J to 5 bases, leaving 16 bases not matched to a gene. Written as DNA, the CDR3 is TGTGCCAGCAGTGGAGGGGAGGGACCGGGGAGTAGGGAGACCCAGTACTTC. It translates to CASSGGEGPGSRETQYF.

The chain uses TRBV7-8 and TRBJ2-6, with no clear D. Between the trimmed V and J ends, which lost 8 bases and 0 bases, there was a span of 11 bases. The germline V gene has CDR1 SGHVS and CDR2 FQNEAQ. The CDR3 length is 15 residues. The CDR3 DNA follows: TGTGCCAGCTCAAACGGCTTCTCTGGGGCCAACGTCCTGACTTTC. This translates into CASSNGFSGANVLTF.

The chain recombines TRBV28 with TRBJ1-1; D gene uncertain. Germline CDR1 reads MDHEN; CDR2 reads SYDVKM. V lost 5 bases and J lost 4, with 8 bases in between. There are 12 residues in the CDR3. Here the CDR3 reads CASSHPITEAFF. CDR3 nucleotide sequence: TGTGCCAGCAGTCACCCCATCACTGAAGCTTTCTTT.

V and J are TRBV11-1 and TRBJ1-6, with unresolved D. The CDR3 loop spans 17 amino acids. V lost 5 bases and J lost 2, with 16 bases in between. Germline CDR1 reads SGHAT; CDR2 reads FQDESV (reference sequence). The CDR3 reads CASSPTDGSTYNSPLHF. The CDR3 DNA follows: TGTGCCAGCAGCCCAACCGACGGAAGTACCTATAATTCACCCCTCCACTTT.

The chain couples TRBV5-4 to TRBJ2-2; D unresolved. Trimming cost V 4 bases and J 2 bases, with 12 bases left between them. The CDR3 extends over 15 amino acids. Germline assignment: CDR1 SGHNT and CDR2 YYREEE (reference sequence). In DNA form, the CDR3 reads TGTGCCAGCAGCCTCGACCCTGGAAACACCGGGGAGCTGTTTTTT. Its translation is CASSLDPGNTGELFF. The full variable domain, rest sourced from reference TRBV5-4 and TRBJ2-2, is ETGVTQSPTHLIKTRGQQVTLRCSSQSGHNTVSWYQQALGQGPQFIFQYYREEENGRGNFPPRFSGLQFPNYSSELNVNALELDDSALYLCASSLDPGNTGELFFGEGSRLTVL.

The CDR3 DNA is TGTGCCAGCAGTTCAGAGGGACTAGCGGGGGGGAGCTCCTACAATGAGCAGTTCTTC. Translation: CASSSEGLAGGSSYNEQFF. V is TRBV28 and J is TRBJ2-1; 16 nucleotides line up with TRBD2. In germline, CDR1 is MDHEN, CDR2 SYDVKM. Losses at the gene ends were 4 bases for V and 0 bases for J; bases not matched to a gene: 6. The CDR3 loop spans 19 amino acids.

The chain combines TRBV10-2 with TRBJ2-7; D unresolved. The germline V and J ends were trimmed by 1 base and 1 base, with 8 bases remaining between them. This CDR3 spans 14 amino acids. In germline, CDR1 is WSHSY, CDR2 SAAADI. The CDR3 DNA sequence: TGCGCCAGCAGTGAGTTCGACACATCCTACGAGCAGTACTTC. Translation: CASSEFDTSYEQYF.

Concerning this clone itself: The junction differs from germline at one of its ends, possibly a read error. The sample carries other DNA sequences with the same CDR3. This sequence joins TRBV10-3 and TRBJ2-7, with TRBD1 identical over 9 bases. This CDR3 contains 14 residues. Germline assignment: CDR1 ENHRY and CDR2 SYGVKD. The CDR3 DNA reads TGCGCCATCAGTACGGTACAGGGGGCATACGAGCAGTACTTC. Protein: CAISTVQGAYEQYF.

V gene TRBV19 combines with J gene TRBJ1-6; 7 bases line up with TRBD1. CDR3 length equals 15 residues. CDR1 and CDR2 from the germline V gene are LNHDA and SQIVND (reference sequence). The junction had 11 bases not matched to a gene; V was cut back by 5 bases and J by 10 bases. CDR3 region: CASSPYNQGGSPLHF. CDR3 DNA: TGTGCCAGTAGTCCTTACAATCAGGGGGGATCACCCCTCCACTTT.

As to this clone: This CDR3 is also generated by other DNA sequences in the sample. The gene calls are TRBV7-2 and TRBJ2-7; 8 nucleotides align to TRBD1. The trim removed 1 base at V and 1 base at J, leaving 3 bases unmatched. Germline V gene data show CDR1 as SGHTA and CDR2 as FQGNSA. CDR3 length: 15 residues. CDR3 DNA sequence: TGTGCCAGCAGCTTAGGTGGGACAGGATCCTACGAGCAGTACTTC. Encoded protein: CASSLGGTGSYEQYF. The variable domain in full, completed from reference TRBV7-2 and TRBJ2-7, reads GAGVSQSPSNKVTEKGKDVELRCDPISGHTALYWYRQSLGQGLEFLIYFQGNSAPDKSGLPSDRFSAERTGGSVSTLTIQRTQQEDSAVYLCASSLGGTGSYEQYFGPGTRLTVT.

The CDR3 coding sequence is TGTGCCATTTTCCAGGGTTATGGCTACACCTTC. Protein: CAIFQGYGYTF. The chain combines TRBV6-5 with TRBJ1-2; possible D gene TRBD1, 5 bases. Germline CDR1 is MNHEY and CDR2 is SVGAGI. V lost 10 bases to trimming and J lost 5 bases, with 11 bases between them. This CDR3 has 11 amino acids.

This chain connects TRBV4-3 to TRBJ1-2, with 12 positions matching TRBD1. Trimming at V came to 1 base and at J to 7 bases, leaving 10 bases not matched to a gene. The germline V gene encodes CDR1 LGHNA and CDR2 YSLEER. The CDR3 consists of 17 residues. The DNA for the CDR3 is TGCGCCAGCAGCCAAGCGACCGGGACAGGGGGCGCTGGTGGCTACACCTTC. It translates to CASSQATGTGGAGGYTF.

The rearrangement links TRBV6-6 to TRBJ1-1; D possibly corresponds to TRBD1 (5 bases). CDR1 and CDR2 from the germline V gene are MNHNY and SVGAGI (reference sequence). The CDR3 extends over 14 amino acids. The V gene lost 2 bases and the J gene lost 5 bases, with 12 bases spanning the gap. CDR3 bases: TGTGCCAGCAGTTACCAGTCCGGGGGGACTGAAGCTTTCTTT. Translation: CASSYQSGGTEAFF.

The chain couples TRBV30 to TRBJ2-7; 8 nucleotides align to TRBD1. The CDR3 sequence is 12 residues long. CDR1 and CDR2 from the germline V gene are GTSNPN and SVGIG (reference sequence). V lost 7 bases, J lost 3 bases, and 5 bases stayed unmatched. CDR3 protein: CASAGGIYEQYF. The CDR3, as DNA: TGTGCCTCCGCAGGGGGCATCTACGAGCAGTACTTC.

For this clone: Additional DNA sequences in this sample encode the identical CDR3. The V gene is TRBV30, the J gene TRBJ1-6; 7 bases align to TRBD1. The CDR3 has 14 residues. Trimming removed 0 bases from V and 8 bases from J; junction bases left unmatched: 4. The germline V gene encodes CDR1 GTSNPN and CDR2 SVGIG (reference sequence). The CDR3 bases are TGTGCCTGGAGTGTACGACAGGGTGATTCACCCCTCCACTTT. As protein: CAWSVRQGDSPLHF.

Concerning this clone itself: The same CDR3 is also encoded by other DNA sequences in this sample. V is TRBV30 and J is TRBJ1-1; no reliable D call. This CDR3 is 11 amino acids long. The V end lost 0 bases, the J end lost 4 bases, and 3 bases lay between the germline ends. Per the germline V gene, CDR1 is GTSNPN and CDR2 is SVGIG (reference sequence). This CDR3 reads CAWSVLTEAFF. CDR3 nucleotides: TGTGCCTGGAGTGTTCTCACTGAAGCTTTCTTT.

J is TRBJ1-3 and V is TRBV10-3; 7 nucleotides align to TRBD1. Per germline, CDR1 ENHRY and CDR2 SYGVKD. The CDR3 length is 16 residues. Trimming at V came to 0 bases and at J to 8 bases, leaving 10 bases not matched to a gene. The CDR3 region is CAISESGAGTADTIYF. The CDR3 DNA reads as TGTGCCATCAGTGAGTCCGGAGCAGGGACAGCGGACACCATATATTTT.

The J gene is TRBJ1-6, the V gene TRBV6-1; 7 nucleotides align to TRBD1. The CDR3 runs 15 residues. Germline V gene lookup returns CDR1 MNHNS and CDR2 SASEGT. V shed 4 bases and J 4 bases; nucleotides not matched to a gene: 4. The CDR3 is CASSAAGQYNSPLHF. CDR3 nucleotides: TGTGCCAGCAGTGCCGCGGGACAGTATAATTCACCCCTCCACTTT.